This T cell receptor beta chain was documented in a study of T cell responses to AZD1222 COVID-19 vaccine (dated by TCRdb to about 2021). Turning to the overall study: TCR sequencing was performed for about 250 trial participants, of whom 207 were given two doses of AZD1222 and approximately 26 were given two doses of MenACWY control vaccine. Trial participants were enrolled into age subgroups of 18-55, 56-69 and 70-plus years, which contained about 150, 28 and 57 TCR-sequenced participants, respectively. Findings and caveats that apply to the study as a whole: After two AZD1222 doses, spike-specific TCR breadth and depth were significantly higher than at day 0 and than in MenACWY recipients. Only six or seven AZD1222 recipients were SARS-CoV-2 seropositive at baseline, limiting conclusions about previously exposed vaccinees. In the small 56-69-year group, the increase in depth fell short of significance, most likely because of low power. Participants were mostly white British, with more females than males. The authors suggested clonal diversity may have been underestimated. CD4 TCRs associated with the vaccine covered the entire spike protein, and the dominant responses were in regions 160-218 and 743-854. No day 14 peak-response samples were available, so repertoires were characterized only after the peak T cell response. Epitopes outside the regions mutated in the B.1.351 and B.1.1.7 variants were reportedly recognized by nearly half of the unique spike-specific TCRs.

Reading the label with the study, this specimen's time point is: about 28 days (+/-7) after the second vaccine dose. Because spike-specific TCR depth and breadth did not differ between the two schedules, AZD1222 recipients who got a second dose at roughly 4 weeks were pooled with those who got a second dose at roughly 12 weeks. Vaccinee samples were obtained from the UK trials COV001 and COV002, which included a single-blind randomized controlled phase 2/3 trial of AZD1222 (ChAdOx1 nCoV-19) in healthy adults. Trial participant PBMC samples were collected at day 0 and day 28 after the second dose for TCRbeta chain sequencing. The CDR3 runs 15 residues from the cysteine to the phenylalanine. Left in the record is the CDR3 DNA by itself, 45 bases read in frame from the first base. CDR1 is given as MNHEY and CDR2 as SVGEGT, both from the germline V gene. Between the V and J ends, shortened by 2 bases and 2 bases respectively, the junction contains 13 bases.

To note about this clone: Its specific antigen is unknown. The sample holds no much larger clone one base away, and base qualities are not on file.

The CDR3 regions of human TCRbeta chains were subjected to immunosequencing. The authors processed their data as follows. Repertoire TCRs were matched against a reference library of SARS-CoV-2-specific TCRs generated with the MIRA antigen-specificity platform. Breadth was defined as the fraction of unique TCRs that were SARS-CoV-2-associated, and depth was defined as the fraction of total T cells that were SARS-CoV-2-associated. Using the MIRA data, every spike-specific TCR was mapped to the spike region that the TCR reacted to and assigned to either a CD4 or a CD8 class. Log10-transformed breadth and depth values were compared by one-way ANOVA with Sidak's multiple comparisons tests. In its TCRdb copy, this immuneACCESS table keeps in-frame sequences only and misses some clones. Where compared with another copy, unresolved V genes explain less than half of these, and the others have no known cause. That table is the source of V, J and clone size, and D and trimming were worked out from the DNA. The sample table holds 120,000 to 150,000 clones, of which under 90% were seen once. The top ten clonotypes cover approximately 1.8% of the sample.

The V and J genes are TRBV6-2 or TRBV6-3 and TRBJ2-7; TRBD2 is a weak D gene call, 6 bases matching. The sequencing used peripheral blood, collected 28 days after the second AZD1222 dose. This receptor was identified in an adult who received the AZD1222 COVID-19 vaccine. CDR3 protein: CASSYAEGVTYEQYF. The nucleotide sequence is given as TGTGCCAGCAGTTACGCGGAGGGAGTCACCTACGAGCAGTACTTC.